This T cell receptor (beta chain) comes out of a study of blood T cells in healthy people across ages. Study summary: Template switching retrieved approximately one barcoded beta molecule for each two T cells.

Deletions cut 3 bases from V and 0 bases from J, with 9 bases between. CDR3 length: 14 residues. Germline CDR1 reads DFQATT; CDR2 reads SNEGSKA (reference sequence). Next came a second PCR, run for roughly 6 to 11 cycles, which used a sample-barcoded 5' primer along with a J-beta primer mix. Every cDNA molecule carried a tag from a template-switch adaptor bearing 12 random nucleotides. Using its own MiXCR run on the 5' RACE reads, TCRdb lists one record per CDR3 protein. The sample carries about 1.5 million distinct CDR3 sequences, 42% recorded once. Specimen: blood. The source is a young woman in good health. The chain couples TRBV20-1 to TRBJ1-5; D unresolved. Written as DNA, the CDR3 is TGCAGTGCTAGCCAGGAAAATAGCAATCAGCCCCAGCATTTT. It yields the protein CSASQENSNQPQHF.